This T cell receptor beta chain appears in the sequencing data of a study of T-cell reconstitution after alpha-beta-depleted transplantation in children. This CDR3 spans 16 amino acids. Germline V gene lookup returns CDR1 SGHRS and CDR2 YFSETQ. Trimming removed 2 bases from V and 2 bases from J, with 11 bases in between. This sample's TCRbeta library carried unique molecular identifier barcodes. TCRdb reprocessed the PCR reads with MiXCR, giving one entry per CDR3 protein. Of 400,000 to 450,000 distinct CDR3 sequences listed, roughly two fifths are singletons. About this clonotype itself: Its target is not known.

Broader study findings: As was reported, about two months after transplant, alpha-beta T cells came from several hundred expanded graft clones. Recipient T cells and thymic progenitors that survived gave rise to the high TCRbeta diversity observed at day 60 in some patients. When one year had passed after transplant, most T-cell counts and diversity came from newly produced T cells.

The source of this sequence is a girl aged 2 to 9 with aplastic anemia, due to receive a stem cell transplant. The source was PBMCs, collected before TCRalphabeta/CD19-depleted stem cell transplant. The chain has TRBV5-1 and TRBJ2-6, with D perhaps matching TRBD1 (6 bases). In DNA, the CDR3 is TGCGCCAGCAGCTTTGTTGGGGACACTGGGGCCAACGTCCTGACTTTC. This codes for CASSFVGDTGANVLTF.